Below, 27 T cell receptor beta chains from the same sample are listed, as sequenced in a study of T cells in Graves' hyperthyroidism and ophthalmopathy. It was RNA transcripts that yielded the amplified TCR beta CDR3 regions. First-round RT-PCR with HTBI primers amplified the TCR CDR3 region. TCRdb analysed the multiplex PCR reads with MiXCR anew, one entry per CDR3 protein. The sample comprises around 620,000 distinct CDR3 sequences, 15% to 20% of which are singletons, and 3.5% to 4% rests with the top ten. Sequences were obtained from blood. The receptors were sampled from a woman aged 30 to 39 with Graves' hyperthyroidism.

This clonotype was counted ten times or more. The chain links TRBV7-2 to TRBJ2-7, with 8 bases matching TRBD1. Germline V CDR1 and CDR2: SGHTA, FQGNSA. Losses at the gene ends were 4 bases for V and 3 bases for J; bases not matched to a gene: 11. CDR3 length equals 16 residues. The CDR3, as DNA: TGTGCCAGCAGCTCCCGCCACGGACAGGGTTACTACGAGCAGTACTTC. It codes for CASSSRHGQGYYEQYF.

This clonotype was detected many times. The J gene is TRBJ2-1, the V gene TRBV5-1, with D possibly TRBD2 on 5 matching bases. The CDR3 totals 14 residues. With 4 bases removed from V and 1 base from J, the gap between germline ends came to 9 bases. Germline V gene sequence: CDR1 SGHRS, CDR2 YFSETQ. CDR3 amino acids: CASSGGGSYNEQFF. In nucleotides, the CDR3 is TGCGCCAGCAGCGGTGGCGGGTCCTACAATGAGCAGTTCTTC.

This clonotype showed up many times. The CDR3 DNA reads as TGTGCCACACGCCTGGGACAGAACCTCTACGAGCAGTACTTC. The encoded protein is CATRLGQNLYEQYF. The V gene is TRBV2, the J gene TRBJ2-7; TRBD1 agrees at 7 bases. After removal of 10 bases from V and 3 bases from J, the junction contained 12 bases not matched to a gene. CDR1 and CDR2 (germline): SNHLY, FYNNEI. The CDR3 runs to 14 residues. Looking up the rest from reference TRBV2 and TRBJ2-7 gives the full variable domain: EPEVTQTPSHQVTQMGQEVILRCVPISNHLYFYWYRQILGQKVEFLVSFYNNEISEKSEIFDDQFSVERPDGSNFTLKIRSTKLEDSAMYFCATRLGQNLYEQYFGPGTRLTVT.

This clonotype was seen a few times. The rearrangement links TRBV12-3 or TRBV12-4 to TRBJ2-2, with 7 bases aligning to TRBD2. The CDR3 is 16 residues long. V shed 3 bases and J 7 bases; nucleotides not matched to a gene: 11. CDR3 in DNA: TGTGCCAGCAGTTTGATGGTGGGAGGGCCCGGCGGGGAGCTGTTTTTT. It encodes CASSLMVGGPGGELFF.

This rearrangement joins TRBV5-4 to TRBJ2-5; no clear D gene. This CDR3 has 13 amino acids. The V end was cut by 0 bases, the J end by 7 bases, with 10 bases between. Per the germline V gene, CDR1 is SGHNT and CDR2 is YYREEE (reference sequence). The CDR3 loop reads CASSLDQYGTQYF. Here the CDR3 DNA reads TGTGCCAGCAGCTTGGACCAGTATGGGACCCAGTACTTC.

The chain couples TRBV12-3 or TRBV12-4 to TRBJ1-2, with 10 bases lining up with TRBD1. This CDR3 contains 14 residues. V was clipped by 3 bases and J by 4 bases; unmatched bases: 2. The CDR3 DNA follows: TGTGCCAGCAGTTTCTGGACAGGGGGCTATGGCTACACCTTC. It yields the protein CASSFWTGGYGYTF.

In DNA form, the CDR3 reads TGTGCCAGCAGCCCTCCCCCGGTGGGGGTTGGGTTAGAGACCCAGTACTTC. The encoded protein is CASSPPPVGVGLETQYF. The chain recombines TRBV7-9 with TRBJ2-5; D tentatively reads TRBD1 or TRBD2 (5 bases each). With 5 bases removed from V and 4 bases from J, the gap between germline ends came to 23 bases. This CDR3 is 17 amino acids long. The germline gives CDR1 SEHNR, CDR2 FQNEAQ (reference sequence).

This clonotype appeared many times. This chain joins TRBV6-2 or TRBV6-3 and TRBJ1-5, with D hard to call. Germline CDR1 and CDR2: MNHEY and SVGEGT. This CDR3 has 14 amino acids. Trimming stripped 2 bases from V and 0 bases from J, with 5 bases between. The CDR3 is CASSYGYSNQPQHF. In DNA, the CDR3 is TGTGCCAGCAGTTACGGGTATAGCAATCAGCCCCAGCATTTT.

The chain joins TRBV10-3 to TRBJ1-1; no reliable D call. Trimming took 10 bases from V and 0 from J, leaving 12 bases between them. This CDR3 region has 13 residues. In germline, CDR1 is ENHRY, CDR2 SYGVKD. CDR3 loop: CATQENMNTEAFF. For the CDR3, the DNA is TGTGCCACCCAAGAAAACATGAACACTGAAGCTTTCTTT.

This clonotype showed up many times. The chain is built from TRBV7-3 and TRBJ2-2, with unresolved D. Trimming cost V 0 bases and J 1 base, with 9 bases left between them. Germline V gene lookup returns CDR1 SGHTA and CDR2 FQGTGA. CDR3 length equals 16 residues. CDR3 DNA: TGTGCCAGCAGCTTAACTCTCTCGCGGAACACCGGGGAGCTGTTTTTT. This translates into CASSLTLSRNTGELFF.

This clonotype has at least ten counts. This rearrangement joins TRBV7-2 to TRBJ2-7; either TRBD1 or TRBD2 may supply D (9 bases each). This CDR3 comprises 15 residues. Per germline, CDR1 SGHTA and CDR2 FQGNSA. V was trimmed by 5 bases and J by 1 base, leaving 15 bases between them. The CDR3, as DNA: TGTGCCAGCAGCCCTAGCGGGACAGGGTCCTACGAGCAGTACTTC. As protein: CASSPSGTGSYEQYF.

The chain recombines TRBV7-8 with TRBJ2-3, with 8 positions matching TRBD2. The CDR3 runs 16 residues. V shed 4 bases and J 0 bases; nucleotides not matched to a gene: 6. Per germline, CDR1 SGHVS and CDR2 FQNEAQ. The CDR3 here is CASSSGTRSSTDTQYF. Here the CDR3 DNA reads TGTGCCAGCAGCTCCGGGACTAGATCTAGCACAGATACGCAGTATTTT.

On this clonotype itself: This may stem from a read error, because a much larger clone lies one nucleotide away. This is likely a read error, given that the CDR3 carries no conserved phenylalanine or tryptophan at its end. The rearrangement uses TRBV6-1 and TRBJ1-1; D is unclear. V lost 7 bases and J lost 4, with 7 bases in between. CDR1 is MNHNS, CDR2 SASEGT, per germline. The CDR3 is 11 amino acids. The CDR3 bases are TGTGCCAGCATATATCGCACTGAAGCTTTCCTT. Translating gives CASIYRTEAFL.

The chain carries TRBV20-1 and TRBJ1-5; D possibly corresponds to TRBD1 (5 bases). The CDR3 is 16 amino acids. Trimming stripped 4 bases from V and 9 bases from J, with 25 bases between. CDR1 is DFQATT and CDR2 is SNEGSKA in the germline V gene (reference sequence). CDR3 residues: CSAKDEGAAGTGPQHF. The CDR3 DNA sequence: TGCAGTGCTAAAGACGAAGGGGCAGCGGGGACGGGGCCCCAGCATTTT.

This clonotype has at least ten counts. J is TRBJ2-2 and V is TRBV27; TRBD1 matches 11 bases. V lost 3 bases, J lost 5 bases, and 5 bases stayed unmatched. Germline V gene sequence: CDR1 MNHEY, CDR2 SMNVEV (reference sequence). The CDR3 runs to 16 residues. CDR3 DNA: TGTGCCAGCAGTTTGTACCGGGACAGGGGGACCGGGGAGCTGTTTTTT. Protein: CASSLYRDRGTGELFF.

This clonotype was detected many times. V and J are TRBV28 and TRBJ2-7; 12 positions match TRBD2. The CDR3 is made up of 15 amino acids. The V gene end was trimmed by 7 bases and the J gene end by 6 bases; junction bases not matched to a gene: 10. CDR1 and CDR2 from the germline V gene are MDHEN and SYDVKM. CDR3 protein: CASKTSGSEVVEQYF. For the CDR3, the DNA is TGTGCCAGCAAGACTAGCGGGAGTGAGGTGGTCGAGCAGTACTTC.

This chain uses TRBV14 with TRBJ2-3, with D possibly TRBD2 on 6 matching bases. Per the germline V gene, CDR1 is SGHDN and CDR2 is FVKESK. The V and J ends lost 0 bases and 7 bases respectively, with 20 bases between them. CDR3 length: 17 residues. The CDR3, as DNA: TGTGCCAGCAGCCAAGACGGAGGGTCCCCAAGTTATAATACGCAGTATTTT. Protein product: CASSQDGGSPSYNTQYF.

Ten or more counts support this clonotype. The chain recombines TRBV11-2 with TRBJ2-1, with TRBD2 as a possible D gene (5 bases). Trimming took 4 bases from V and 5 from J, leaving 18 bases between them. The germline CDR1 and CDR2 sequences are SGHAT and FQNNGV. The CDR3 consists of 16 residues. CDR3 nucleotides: TGTGCCAGCAGCTGGTCCGCGGGCCAAAGAGACAATGAGCAGTTCTTC. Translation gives CASSWSAGQRDNEQFF.

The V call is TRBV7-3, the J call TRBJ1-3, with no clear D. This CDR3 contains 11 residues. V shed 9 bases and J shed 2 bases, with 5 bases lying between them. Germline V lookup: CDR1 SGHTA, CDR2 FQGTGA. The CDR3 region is CARRTGNTIYF. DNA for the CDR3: TGTGCCAGACGGACTGGAAACACCATATATTTT.

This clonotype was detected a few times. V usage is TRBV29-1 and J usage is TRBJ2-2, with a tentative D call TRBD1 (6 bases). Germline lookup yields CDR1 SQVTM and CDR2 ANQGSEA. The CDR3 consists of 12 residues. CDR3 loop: CIGQTYTGELFF. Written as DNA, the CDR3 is TGCATTGGACAGACATACACCGGGGAGCTGTTTTTT.

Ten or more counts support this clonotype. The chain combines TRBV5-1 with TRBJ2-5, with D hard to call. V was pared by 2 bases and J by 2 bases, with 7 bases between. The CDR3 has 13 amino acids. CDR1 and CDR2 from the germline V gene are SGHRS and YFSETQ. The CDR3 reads CASSFGDQETQYF. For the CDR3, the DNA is TGCGCCAGCAGCTTCGGAGATCAAGAGACCCAGTACTTC.

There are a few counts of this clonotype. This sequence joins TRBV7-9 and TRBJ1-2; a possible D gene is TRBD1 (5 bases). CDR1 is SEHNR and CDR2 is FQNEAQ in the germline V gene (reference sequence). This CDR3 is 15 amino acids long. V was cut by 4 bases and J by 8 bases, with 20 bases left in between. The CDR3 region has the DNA TGTGCCAGCAGCTCTCTTATGACAGTACGCAACGGCTACACCTTC. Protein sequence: CASSSLMTVRNGYTF.

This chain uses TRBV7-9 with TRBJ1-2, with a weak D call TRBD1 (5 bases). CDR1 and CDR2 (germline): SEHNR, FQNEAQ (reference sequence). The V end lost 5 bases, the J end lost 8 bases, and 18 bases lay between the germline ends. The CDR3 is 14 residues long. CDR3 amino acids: CASSPLDSTLGYTF. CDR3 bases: TGTGCCAGCAGCCCCCTAGACAGTACACTCGGCTACACCTTC.

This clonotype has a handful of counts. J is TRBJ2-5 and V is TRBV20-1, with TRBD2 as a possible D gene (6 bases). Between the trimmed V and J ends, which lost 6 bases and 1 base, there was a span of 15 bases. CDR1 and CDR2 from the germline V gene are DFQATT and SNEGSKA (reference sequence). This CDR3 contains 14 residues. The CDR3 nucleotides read TGCAGTGCCCCCCGGGGAGGCGCCCAAGAGACCCAGTACTTC. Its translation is CSAPRGGAQETQYF.

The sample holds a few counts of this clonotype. The CDR3: CASSFGAGGQPQHF. CDR3 coding DNA: TGTGCCAGCAGTTTTGGGGCAGGGGGTCAGCCCCAGCATTTT. V is TRBV12-3 or TRBV12-4 and J is TRBJ1-5; 7 bases align to TRBD1. This CDR3 region has 14 residues. J was trimmed by 6 bases and V by 3 bases; bases with no gene match: 5.

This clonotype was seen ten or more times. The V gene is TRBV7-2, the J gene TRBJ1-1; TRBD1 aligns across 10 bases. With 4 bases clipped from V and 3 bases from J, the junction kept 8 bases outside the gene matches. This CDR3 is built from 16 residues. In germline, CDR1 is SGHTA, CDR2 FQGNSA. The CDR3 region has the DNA TGTGCCAGCAGCTCCTACCCCGGGACAGGGGACACTGAAGCTTTCTTT. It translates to CASSSYPGTGDTEAFF.

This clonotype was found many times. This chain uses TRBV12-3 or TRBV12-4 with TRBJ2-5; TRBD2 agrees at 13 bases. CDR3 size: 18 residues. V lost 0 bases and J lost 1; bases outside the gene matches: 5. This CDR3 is CASSLAVTSGRFQETQYF. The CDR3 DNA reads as TGTGCCAGCAGTTTAGCGGTGACTAGCGGGAGGTTCCAAGAGACCCAGTACTTC.